The clone carrying this T cell receptor (beta chain) was seen only a few times. Antigen specificity is unknown. The authors' processing: Between-group CDR3 differences, defined by clinicopathological status, yielded a distant-metastasis classifier for papillary thyroid cancer. TCRdb reprocessed the PCR reads using MiXCR. The V and J calls and clone size come from TCRdb's table, not from the authors' own analysis. The repertoire holds some 84,000 clones, with 8.6% as singletons. This sample stems from a study of metastatic and nonmetastatic thyroid tumors. In the study overall: Repertoires from malignant and benign thyroid patients were compared across blood and tumor or nodule tissue. Findings and limits, study-wide: Reportedly, malignant thyroid tumors had significantly higher TCR beta diversity than benign nodules, in blood and tumor.

Per the germline V gene, CDR1 is LGHDT and CDR2 is YNNKEL (reference sequence). Trimming took 6 bases from V and 7 from J; bases not matched to a gene: 6. The CDR3 has 14 residues. Each patient came to thyroid surgery without any prior treatment (of any kind). The TCR was taken from a female donor with papillary thyroid cancer or a benign thyroid nodule (not recorded which). Some clones in this sample may be carry-over from other donors' samples. The material sequenced was blood. This rearrangement joins TRBV3-1 to TRBJ2-2; 9 bases agree with TRBD2. The CDR3 DNA follows: TGTGCCAGCAGACTAGCGGGCCTGGACGGGGAGCTGTTTTTT. This translates into CASRLAGLDGELFF.